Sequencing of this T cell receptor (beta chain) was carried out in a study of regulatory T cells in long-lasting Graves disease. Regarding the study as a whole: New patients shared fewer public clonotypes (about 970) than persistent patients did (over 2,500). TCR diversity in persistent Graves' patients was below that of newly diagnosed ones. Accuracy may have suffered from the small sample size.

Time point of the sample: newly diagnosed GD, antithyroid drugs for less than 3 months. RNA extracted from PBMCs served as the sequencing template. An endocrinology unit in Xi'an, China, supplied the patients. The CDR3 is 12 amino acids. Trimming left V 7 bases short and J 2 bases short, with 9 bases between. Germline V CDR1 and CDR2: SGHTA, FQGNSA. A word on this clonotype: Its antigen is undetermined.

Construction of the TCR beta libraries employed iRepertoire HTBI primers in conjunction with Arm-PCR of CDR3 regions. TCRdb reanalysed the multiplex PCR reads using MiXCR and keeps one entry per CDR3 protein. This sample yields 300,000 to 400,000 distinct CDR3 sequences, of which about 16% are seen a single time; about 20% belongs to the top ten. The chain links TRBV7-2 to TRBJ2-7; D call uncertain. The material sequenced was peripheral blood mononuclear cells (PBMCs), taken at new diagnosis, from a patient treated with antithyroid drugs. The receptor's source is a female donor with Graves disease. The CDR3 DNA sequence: TGTGCCAGCACGGACCGAACCTACGAGCAGTACTTC. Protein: CASTDRTYEQYF. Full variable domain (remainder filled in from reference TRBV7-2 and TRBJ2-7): GAGVSQSPSNKVTEKGKDVELRCDPISGHTALYWYRQSLGQGLEFLIYFQGNSAPDKSGLPSDRFSAERTGGSVSTLTIQRTQQEDSAVYLCASTDRTYEQYFGPGTRLTVT.